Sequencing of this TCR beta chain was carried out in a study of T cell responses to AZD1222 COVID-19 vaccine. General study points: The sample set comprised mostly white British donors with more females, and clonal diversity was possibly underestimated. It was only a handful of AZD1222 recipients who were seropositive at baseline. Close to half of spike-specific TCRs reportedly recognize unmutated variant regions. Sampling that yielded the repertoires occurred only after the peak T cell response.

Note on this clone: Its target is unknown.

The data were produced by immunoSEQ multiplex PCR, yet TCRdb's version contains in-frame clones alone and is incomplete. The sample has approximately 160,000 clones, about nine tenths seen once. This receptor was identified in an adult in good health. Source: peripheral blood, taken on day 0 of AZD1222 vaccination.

This chain's CDR3 is CASSQHNPGLVNSPLHF. Here the CDR3 DNA reads TGTGCCAGCAGCCAACATAACCCGGGGCTTGTAAATTCACCCCTCCACTTT. This sequence joins TRBV3-1 (or the pseudogene TRBV3-2) and TRBJ1-6, with a tentative D call TRBD1 (5 bases). V was trimmed by 2 bases and J by 7 bases, leaving 18 bases between them. Germline V gene lookup returns CDR1 LGHDT and CDR2 YNNKEL (reference sequence). The CDR3 runs 17 residues.